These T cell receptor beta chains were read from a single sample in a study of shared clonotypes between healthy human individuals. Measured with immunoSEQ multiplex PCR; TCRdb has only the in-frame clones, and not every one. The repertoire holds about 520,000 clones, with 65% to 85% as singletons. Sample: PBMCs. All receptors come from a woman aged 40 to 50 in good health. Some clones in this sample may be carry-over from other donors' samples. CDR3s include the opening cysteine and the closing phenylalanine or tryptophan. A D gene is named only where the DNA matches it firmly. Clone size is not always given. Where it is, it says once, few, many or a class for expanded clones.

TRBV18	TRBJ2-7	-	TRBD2	CASSPPSGVREQYF	TGTGCCAGCTCACCACCAAGCGGGGTTCGCGAGCAGTACTTC
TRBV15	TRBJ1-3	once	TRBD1	CATSRAGTVAGNTIYF	TGTGCCACCAGCAGGGCGGGGACAGTAGCGGGAAACACCATATATTTT
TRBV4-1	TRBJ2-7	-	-	CASIRADSKAYEQYF	TGCGCCAGCATCCGAGCGGACAGCAAAGCCTACGAGCAGTACTTC
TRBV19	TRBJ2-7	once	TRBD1	CASSPAGTGHYEQYF	TGTGCCAGTAGTCCAGCCGGGACAGGGCATTACGAGCAGTACTTC
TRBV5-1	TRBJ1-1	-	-	CASSQRSQGNTEAFF	TGCGCCAGCAGCCAGAGGAGCCAAGGGAACACTGAAGCTTTCTTT
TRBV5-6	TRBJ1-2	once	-	CASSLLNYGYTF	TGTGCCAGCAGCTTGTTGAACTATGGCTACACCTTC
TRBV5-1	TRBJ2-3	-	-	CASSPRTDTQYF	TGCGCCAGCAGCCCCCGCACAGATACGCAGTATTTT
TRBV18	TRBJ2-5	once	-	CASSLYQETQYF	TGTGCCAGCTCACTGTACCAAGAGACCCAGTACTTC
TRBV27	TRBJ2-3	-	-	CASTRSSWGTDTQYF	TGTGCCAGCACTCGCTCTTCTTGGGGCACAGATACGCAGTATTTT
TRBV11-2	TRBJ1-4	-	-	CASSPGPTNEKLFF	TGTGCCAGCAGCCCGGGGCCAACTAATGAAAAACTGTTTTTT
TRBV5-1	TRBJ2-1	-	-	CASSLGQYNEQFF	TGCGCCAGCAGCTTGGGACAGTACAATGAGCAGTTCTTC
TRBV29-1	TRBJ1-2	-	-	CSVDAGKYCGYTF	TGCAGCGTTGACGCAGGTAAGTACTGTGGCTACACCTTC
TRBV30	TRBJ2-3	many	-	CACSLSHTQYF	TGTGCCTGTTCCCTAAGCCACACGCAGTATTTT
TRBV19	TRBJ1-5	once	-	CASSIPPLYSNQPQHF	TGTGCCAGTAGTATCCCCCCTCTTTATAGCAATCAGCCCCAGCATTTT
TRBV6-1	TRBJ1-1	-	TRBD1	CASRAGTGRTEAFF	TGTGCCAGCAGAGCCGGGACAGGACGGACTGAAGCTTTCTTT
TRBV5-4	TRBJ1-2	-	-	CASSLAGGSGFYGYTF	TGTGCCAGCAGCTTGGCTGGGGGCTCGGGATTCTATGGCTACACCTTC
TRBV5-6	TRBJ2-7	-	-	CASSLKGYEQYF	TGTGCCAGCAGCTTGAAGGGCTACGAGCAGTACTTC
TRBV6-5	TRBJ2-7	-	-	CASSSWSDYEQYF	TGTGCCAGCAGTTCCTGGTCCGACTACGAGCAGTACTTC
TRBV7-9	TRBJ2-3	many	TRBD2	CASSARDYLTDTQYF	TGTGCCAGCAGTGCGAGGGACTACCTCACAGATACGCAGTATTTT
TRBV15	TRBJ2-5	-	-	CATSRDLAGTGGETQYF	TGTGCCACCAGCAGAGATCTCGCAGGGACGGGCGGAGAGACCCAGTACTTC
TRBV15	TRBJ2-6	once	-	CATSRGDRSGANVLTF	TGTGCCACCAGCAGAGGGGATAGATCTGGGGCCAACGTCCTGACTTTC
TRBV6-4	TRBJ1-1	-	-	CASSVDFSTEAFF	TGTGCCAGCAGTGTCGATTTTAGCACTGAAGCTTTCTTT
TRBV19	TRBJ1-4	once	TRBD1	CASSIYRGTPTNEKLFF	TGTGCCAGTAGTATCTACAGGGGGACCCCAACTAATGAAAAACTGTTTTTT
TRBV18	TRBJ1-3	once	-	CASSPVSEVSGNTIYF	TGTGCCAGCTCACCAGTTTCGGAGGTCTCTGGAAACACCATATATTTT
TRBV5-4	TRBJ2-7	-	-	CASSPDGGFGYEQYF	TGTGCCAGCAGCCCGGACGGGGGCTTCGGGTACGAGCAGTACTTC
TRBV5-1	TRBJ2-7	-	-	CASSPNTITGYEQYF	TGCGCCAGCAGCCCCAACACGATCACCGGCTACGAGCAGTACTTC
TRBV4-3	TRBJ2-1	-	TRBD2	CASSHGLAGADEQFF	TGCGCCAGCAGCCATGGACTAGCGGGAGCGGATGAGCAGTTCTTC
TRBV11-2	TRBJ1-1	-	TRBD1	CASSPPPGGDTEAFF	TGTGCCAGCAGCCCCCCCCCAGGGGGAGACACTGAAGCTTTCTTT
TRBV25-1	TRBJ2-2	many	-	CASSDLSGHNAGELFF	TGTGCCAGCAGTGATTTATCAGGACATAACGCCGGGGAGCTGTTTTTT
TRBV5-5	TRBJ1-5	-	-	CASSDGPPGSWPQHF	TGTGCCAGCAGCGACGGGCCTCCCGGGTCATGGCCCCAGCATTTT
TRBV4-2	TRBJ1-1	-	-	CASSQDHRVNTEAFF	TGTGCCAGCAGCCAAGATCATAGGGTGAACACTGAAGCTTTCTTT
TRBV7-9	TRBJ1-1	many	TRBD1	CASSLDGTGDREAFF	TGTGCCAGCAGCTTAGACGGGACAGGGGACCGTGAAGCTTTCTTT
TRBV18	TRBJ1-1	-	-	CASSQGTEAFF	TGTGCCAGCTCACAGGGCACTGAAGCTTTCTTT
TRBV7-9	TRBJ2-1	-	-	CASEYTGNTYNEQFF	TGTGCCAGCGAATATACAGGGAATACCTACAATGAGCAGTTCTTC
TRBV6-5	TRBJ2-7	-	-	CASSLRGPYEQYF	TGTGCCAGCAGCCTACGGGGACCCTACGAGCAGTACTTC
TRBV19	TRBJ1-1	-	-	CASSKLMGNTEAFF	TGTGCCAGTAGTAAGCTTATGGGGAACACTGAAGCTTTCTTT
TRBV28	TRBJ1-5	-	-	CASSFSRVRNQPQHF	TGTGCCAGCAGTTTTTCAAGGGTTCGCAATCAGCCCCAGCATTTT
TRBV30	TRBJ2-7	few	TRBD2	CAWGGLAGPHEQYF	TGTGCCTGGGGGGGACTAGCGGGTCCTCACGAGCAGTACTTC
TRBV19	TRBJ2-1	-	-	CASSTLQGFSYNEQFF	TGTGCCAGTAGTACCTTACAGGGCTTCTCCTACAATGAGCAGTTCTTC
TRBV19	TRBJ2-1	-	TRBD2	CASSIRAGGGEQFF	TGTGCCAGTAGTATTCGGGCGGGAGGCGGTGAGCAGTTCTTC
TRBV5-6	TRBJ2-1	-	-	CASSLVVASPYNEQFF	TGTGCCAGCAGCTTGGTGGTAGCGTCCCCATACAATGAGCAGTTCTTC
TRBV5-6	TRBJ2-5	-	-	CASSRQGGETQYF	TGTGCCAGCAGCCGACAGGGAGGCGAGACCCAGTACTTC
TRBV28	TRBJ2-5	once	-	CASSFLGGSQETQYF	TGTGCCAGCAGCTTCCTAGGGGGGTCCCAAGAGACCCAGTACTTC
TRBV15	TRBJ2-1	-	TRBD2	CATSRDLLAGSSYNEQFF	TGTGCCACCAGCAGAGATTTACTAGCGGGAAGCTCCTACAATGAGCAGTTCTTC
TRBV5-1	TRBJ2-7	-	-	CASSLAMEGAHYEQYF	TGCGCCAGCAGCTTGGCAATGGAGGGCGCCCACTACGAGCAGTACTTC
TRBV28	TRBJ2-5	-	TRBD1	CATRGQGDETQYF	TGTGCCACCAGGGGACAGGGGGACGAGACCCAGTACTTC
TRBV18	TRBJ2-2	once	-	CASTSEVSNTGELFF	TGTGCCAGCACTTCCGAGGTTTCGAACACCGGGGAGCTGTTTTTT
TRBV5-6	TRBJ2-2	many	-	CASSFDRINTGELFF	TGTGCCAGCAGCTTCGACAGAATCAACACCGGGGAGCTGTTTTTT
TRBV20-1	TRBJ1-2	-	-	CRIHPAYGYTF	TGCAGAATACACCCGGCCTATGGCTACACCTTC
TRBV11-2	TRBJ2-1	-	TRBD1	CASSLNRGWVGNEQFF	TGTGCCAGCAGCTTAAACAGGGGATGGGTGGGGAATGAGCAGTTCTTC
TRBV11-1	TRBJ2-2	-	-	CASTPVGTGELFF	TGTGCCAGCACCCCAGTAGGGACCGGGGAGCTGTTTTTT
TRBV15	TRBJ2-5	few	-	CATSTTRTGWGETQYF	TGTGCCACCAGCACCACTCGGACGGGCTGGGGAGAGACCCAGTACTTC
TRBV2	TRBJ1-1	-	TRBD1	CASSEVRDRGSEAFF	TGTGCCAGCAGTGAAGTCCGAGACAGGGGATCTGAAGCTTTCTTT
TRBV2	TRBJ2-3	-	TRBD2	CASRGTSGSGTDTQYF	TGTGCCAGCAGGGGGACTAGCGGGAGTGGTACAGATACGCAGTATTTT
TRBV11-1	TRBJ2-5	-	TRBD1	CASSLARTGQETQYF	TGTGCCAGCAGCTTAGCCCGGACAGGGCAGGAGACCCAGTACTTC
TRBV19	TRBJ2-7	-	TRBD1	CASSIDLPGQGFSREQYF	TGTGCCAGTAGTATAGACCTTCCAGGACAGGGGTTTAGTCGCGAGCAGTACTTC
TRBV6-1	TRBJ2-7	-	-	CASSERGSSYEQYF	TGTGCCAGCAGTGAAAGAGGCAGCTCCTACGAGCAGTACTTC
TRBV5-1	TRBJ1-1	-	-	CASAIWGSGEAFF	TGCGCCAGCGCGATCTGGGGTTCGGGAGAAGCTTTCTTT
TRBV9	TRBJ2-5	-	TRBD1	CASSPRGGQGQETQYF	TGTGCCAGCAGCCCGAGGGGGGGACAGGGCCAAGAGACCCAGTACTTC
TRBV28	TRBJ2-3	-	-	CASSPVSTDTQYF	TGTGCCAGCAGTCCCGTTTCCACAGATACGCAGTATTTT